This TCR beta chain was identified during a study of cytomegalovirus exposure and HLA in healthy donors. The overall study: When just under 400 donors were genotyped, roughly 82% of them were found to fall in the Caucasian-associated ancestry cluster.

The V gene end was trimmed by 0 bases and the J gene end by 5 bases; junction bases not matched to a gene: 7. The V gene's germline CDR1 is SGHTA and CDR2 FQGNSA. This CDR3 has 15 residues. Use of 60 Vbeta and 13 Jbeta primers characterized the PCR. Produced via immunoSEQ multiplex PCR; TCRdb's table is partial and in-frame only. This sample has about 170,000 clones; 73% occur once, and the top ten carry under 7%. This clone was counted only a few times. No antigen is known for it. Study-wide results and caveats: TCR beta chain V- and J-gene trimming was linked, in a later analysis, to a missense variant in DCLRE1C.

This TCR was recovered from a woman aged 18-30 years in good health and CMV-seropositive. The V and J genes are TRBV7-2 and TRBJ2-7, with 7 bases aligning to TRBD1. Sequenced: PBMCs. The CDR3 bases are TGTGCCAGCAGCTTAGCAGGACAGGAGCGACACGAGCAGTACTTC. Its translation: CASSLAGQERHEQYF.